This TCR beta chain was sequenced for a study of T cell repertoires in cytomegalovirus infection. This clonotype was observed at least ten times. TCRdb independently ran MiXCR on the reads; one entry per CDR3 protein. The sample contains around 320,000 distinct CDR3 sequences, 9.5% of which appear only once. Germline V CDR1 and CDR2: SGHTA, FQGNSA. There are 16 residues in the CDR3. V lost 2 bases and J lost 9; bases outside the gene matches: 12. The source of this sequence is a human donor in good health (CMV status not recorded). Some clones in this sample may be carry-over from other donors' samples. The specimen was PBMCs. The chain carries TRBV7-2 and TRBJ2-5; TRBD2 aligns across 10 bases. The CDR3, as DNA: TGTGCCAGCAGCTTATACGGGACTAGCGATTCGTGGGCCCAGTACTTC. Amino acids: CASSLYGTSDSWAQYF.